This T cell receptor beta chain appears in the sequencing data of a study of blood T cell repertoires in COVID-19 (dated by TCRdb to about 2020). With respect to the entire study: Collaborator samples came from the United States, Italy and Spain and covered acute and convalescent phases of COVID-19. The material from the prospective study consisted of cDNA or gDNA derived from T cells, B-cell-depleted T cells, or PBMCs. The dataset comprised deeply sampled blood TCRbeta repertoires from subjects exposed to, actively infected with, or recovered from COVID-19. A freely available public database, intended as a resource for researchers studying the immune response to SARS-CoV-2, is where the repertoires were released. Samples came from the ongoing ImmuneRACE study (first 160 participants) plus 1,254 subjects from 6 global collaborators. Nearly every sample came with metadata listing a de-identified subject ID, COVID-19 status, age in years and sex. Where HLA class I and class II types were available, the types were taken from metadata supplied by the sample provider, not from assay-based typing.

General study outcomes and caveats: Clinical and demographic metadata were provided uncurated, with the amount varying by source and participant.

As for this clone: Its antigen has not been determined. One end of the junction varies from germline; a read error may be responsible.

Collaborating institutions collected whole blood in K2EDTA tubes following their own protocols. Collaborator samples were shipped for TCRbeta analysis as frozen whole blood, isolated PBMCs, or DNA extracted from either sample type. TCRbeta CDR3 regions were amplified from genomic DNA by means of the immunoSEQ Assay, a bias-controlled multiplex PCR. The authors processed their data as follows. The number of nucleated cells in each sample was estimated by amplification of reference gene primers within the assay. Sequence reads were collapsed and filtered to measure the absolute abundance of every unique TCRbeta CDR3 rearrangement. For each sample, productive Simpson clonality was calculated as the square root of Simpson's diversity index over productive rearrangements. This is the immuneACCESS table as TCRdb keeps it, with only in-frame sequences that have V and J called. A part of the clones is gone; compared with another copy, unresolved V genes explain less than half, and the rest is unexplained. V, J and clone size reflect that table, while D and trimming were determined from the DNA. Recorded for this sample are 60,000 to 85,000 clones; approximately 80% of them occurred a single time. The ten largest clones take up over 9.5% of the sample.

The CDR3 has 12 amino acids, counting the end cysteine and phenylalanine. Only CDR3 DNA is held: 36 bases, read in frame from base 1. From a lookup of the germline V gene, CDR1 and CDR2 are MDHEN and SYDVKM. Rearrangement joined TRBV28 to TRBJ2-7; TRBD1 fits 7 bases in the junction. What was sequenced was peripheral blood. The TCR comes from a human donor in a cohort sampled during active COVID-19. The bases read TGTGCCAGCAGACTTCCGGGACAGTCGCCCCTCTTC. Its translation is CASRLPGQSPLF.